This paragraph reports one T cell receptor (beta chain). CDR3 size: 15 residues. V was cut by 5 bases and J by 0 bases, with 13 bases left in between. The germline V gene encodes CDR1 SNHLY and CDR2 FYNNEI. A second PCR, run for roughly 7 to 11 cycles, used a sample-barcoded 5' primer plus a J-beta primer mix. One entry per CDR3 protein, called by TCRdb with MiXCR from the 5' RACE reads. The sample has 700,000 to 1,000,000 distinct CDR3 sequences; roughly 44% are singletons. This specimen belongs to a study of blood T cells in healthy people across ages. This sequence was found in a man in his sixties in good health. The V and J genes are TRBV2 and TRBJ1-1, with D unclear. The source material was blood. CDR3 residues: CASSPTTRMNTEAFF. In DNA form, the CDR3 reads TGTGCCAGCAGTCCGACGACAAGGATGAACACTGAAGCTTTCTTT.